The present T cell receptor (beta chain) was sequenced within a study of blood T cell repertoires in COVID-19. Study-level background: There were acute and convalescent COVID-19 samples, and they came from the United States, Italy and Spain.

Trimming cost V 4 bases and J 1 base; bases outside gene matches: 9. Looked up from germline, CDR1 is SGHNT and CDR2 is YYREEE (reference sequence). This CDR3 comprises 19 residues. In the study's own analysis: Reference gene primer amplification in the assay estimated nucleated cell counts. The protocol was immunoSEQ multiplex PCR, while the TCRdb copy is restricted to in-frame clones and leaves out a portion. D and trimming were read from the DNA, whereas the V and J calls and clone size are those reported in that table. The sample lists about 160,000 clones; about 85% were seen once. Patients in Seattle were enrolled during active infection, then followed longitudinally.

The V call is TRBV5-4, the J call TRBJ2-6; 12 bases line up with TRBD2. Sequenced material: peripheral blood. The source is a woman aged 45-65 years with COVID-19, enrolled during active disease. The CDR3 sequence: CASSPSKTSGGSGANVLTF. CDR3 bases: TGTGCCAGCAGCCCCTCCAAGACTAGCGGGGGATCTGGGGCCAACGTCCTGACTTTC.